This entry lists 21 T cell receptor beta chains sequenced from one sample in a study of T cells after yellow fever vaccination. One entry per CDR3 protein results from TCRdb running MiXCR on the 5' RACE reads. This table holds 450,000 to 600,000 distinct CDR3 sequences, roughly 17% found once. The sequencing here drew on PBMCs, taken 5 days after the first yellow fever vaccination. These receptors originate from a man aged 18 to 29 who received the YFV17D yellow fever vaccine.

This sequence joins TRBV4-3 and TRBJ2-1; 7 bases are shared with TRBD2. Per germline, CDR1 LGHNA and CDR2 YSLEER. The V and J ends lost 5 bases and 2 bases, in that order; junction bases with no gene match: 12. The CDR3 covers 17 residues. CDR3 sequence reads: CASSKQLVRGTYNEQFF. The CDR3 region has the DNA TGCGCCAGCAGCAAACAACTGGTGCGGGGGACCTACAATGAGCAGTTCTTC.

The rearrangement links TRBV4-3 to TRBJ1-5; TRBD1 aligns across 9 bases. V was pared by 0 bases and J by 4 bases, with 4 bases of the junction left unmatched. The germline gives CDR1 LGHNA, CDR2 YSLEER. The CDR3 is 16 residues long. The CDR3 spells CASSQDLDRGNQPQHF. The CDR3 DNA is TGCGCCAGCAGCCAAGATCTAGACAGGGGGAATCAGCCCCAGCATTTT.

This clonotype occurred many times. The chain couples TRBV6-5 to TRBJ2-3; D gene unclear. The V end was cut by 6 bases, the J end by 3 bases, with 10 bases between. The CDR3 totals 13 residues. The germline CDR1 and CDR2 sequences are MNHEY and SVGAGI. CDR3 sequence reads: CASSRLGTDTQYF. Written as DNA, the CDR3 is TGTGCCAGCAGCCGCTTAGGGACAGATACGCAGTATTTT.

This clonotype was counted between two and nine times. The CDR3 protein is CASSSTRQTTEAFF. CDR3 DNA sequence: TGTGCCAGCAGCTCCACCCGACAAACCACTGAAGCTTTCTTT. This chain joins TRBV6-2 or TRBV6-3 and TRBJ1-1; no clear D. Trimming removed 6 bases from V and 4 bases from J, with 15 bases in between. Germline assignment: CDR1 MNHEY and CDR2 SVGEGT. The length of the CDR3 is 14 residues.

The V call is TRBV5-1, the J call TRBJ2-5, with D possibly matching TRBD1 (6 bases). V lost 3 bases to trimming and J lost 2 bases, with 17 bases between them. Germline CDR1 and CDR2: SGHRS and YFSETQ. This CDR3 has 16 amino acids. CDR3 loop: CASSSGVRTLQETQYF. CDR3 DNA sequence: TGCGCCAGCAGCTCAGGGGTACGGACTTTGCAAGAGACCCAGTACTTC.

The chain links TRBV6-5 to TRBJ1-1; D is possibly TRBD1 (6 bases). This CDR3 contains 17 residues. Germline CDR1 reads MNHEY; CDR2 reads SVGAGI. Trimming removed 3 bases from V and 4 bases from J, with 21 bases in between. DNA of the CDR3: TGTGCCAGCAGTTATCGGAGGGGCAGGGGAAGACCCACTGAAGCTTTCTTT. It encodes CASSYRRGRGRPTEAFF.

This clonotype showed up just a few times. The chain uses TRBV15 and TRBJ1-1, with 8 bases lining up with TRBD1. The CDR3 loop spans 16 amino acids. V was clipped by 5 bases and J by 6 bases; unmatched bases: 14. From germline, CDR1 is LNHNV and CDR2 YYDKDF (reference sequence). CDR3: CATSYRDQGAGAEAFF. CDR3 bases: TGTGCCACCAGCTACCGGGACCAGGGGGCAGGGGCTGAAGCTTTCTTT.

The chain has TRBV5-5 and TRBJ2-7, with D perhaps matching TRBD1 (6 bases). CDR1 is SGHKS and CDR2 is YYEKEE in the germline V gene (reference sequence). CDR3 length: 14 residues. Trimming pared 3 bases from V and 5 bases from J, leaving 15 bases between. The CDR3 spells CASSWEQGRNEQYF. The CDR3 nucleotides are TGTGCCAGCAGCTGGGAACAGGGCCGGAACGAGCAGTACTTC.

For the CDR3, the DNA is TGTGCCAGCAGCCACAGACAGGTGAACACCGGGGAGCTGTTTTTT. This translates into CASSHRQVNTGELFF. The chain joins TRBV3-1 to TRBJ2-2, with D tentatively TRBD1 (6 bases). CDR1 LGHDT and CDR2 YNNKEL come from the germline V gene (reference sequence). Trimming took 3 bases from V and 1 from J, leaving 9 bases between them. The CDR3 covers 15 residues.

This clonotype has just a few counts. The chain combines TRBV30 with TRBJ2-7; a weak D match, TRBD1 (5 bases). V was pared by 2 bases and J by 3 bases, with 20 bases between. The germline gives CDR1 GTSNPN, CDR2 SVGIG (reference sequence). CDR3 length equals 16 residues. CDR3 sequence (DNA): TGTGCCTGGAGTCTAACAGGTTTAACCCCCTACTACGAGCAGTACTTC. It is translated as CAWSLTGLTPYYEQYF.

This clonotype has more than one count but fewer than ten. The chain has TRBV7-9 and TRBJ1-2, with 8 bases aligning to TRBD1. V lost 3 bases to trimming and J lost 7 bases; unmatched junction nucleotides: 7. This CDR3 has 14 amino acids. Germline CDR1 is SEHNR and CDR2 is FQNEAQ (reference sequence). CDR3 region: CASSFSGGGSGYTF. The CDR3 DNA reads as TGTGCCAGCAGCTTCTCAGGGGGCGGGAGTGGCTACACCTTC.

The rearrangement joins TRBV19 to TRBJ1-2; the D is unclear. Per germline, CDR1 LNHDA and CDR2 SQIVND (reference sequence). Trimming took off 10 bases at V and 3 bases at J, with 15 bases between the two ends. This CDR3 is built from 13 residues. The CDR3 loop is CATLMGPYYGYTF. The DNA of the CDR3 is TGTGCCACCCTAATGGGTCCTTACTATGGCTACACCTTC.

The V gene is TRBV7-2, the J gene TRBJ1-1; TRBD1 is a possible D gene (6 bases). This CDR3 is built from 14 residues. Germline V CDR1 and CDR2: SGHTA, FQGNSA. Trimming shortened V by 1 base and J by 4 bases, and 10 bases separated the two germline ends. CDR3 DNA sequence: TGTGCCAGCAGCTTAGGGGGGGACACCACTGAAGCTTTCTTT. As protein: CASSLGGDTTEAFF.

V and J are TRBV5-1 and TRBJ2-5, with TRBD1 matching 7 bases. This CDR3 spans 15 amino acids. V dropped 0 bases and J dropped 2; count of bases not matched to a gene: 4. Germline V gene lookup returns CDR1 SGHRS and CDR2 YFSETQ. CDR3 sequence reads: CASSLVGQQQETQYF. CDR3 coding DNA: TGCGCCAGCAGCTTGGTGGGACAGCAGCAAGAGACCCAGTACTTC. Based on the CDR3 plus reference TRBV5-1 and TRBJ2-5, the full variable domain is KAGVTQTPRYLIKTRGQQVTLSCSPISGHRSVSWYQQTPGQGLQFLFEYFSETQRNKGNFPGRFSGRQFSNSRSEMNVSTLELGDSALYLCASSLVGQQQETQYFGPGTRLLVL.

This clonotype was seen more than once but under ten times. This chain joins TRBV27 and TRBJ1-1; 7 bases are shared with TRBD1. The CDR3 is made up of 14 amino acids. Germline assignment: CDR1 MNHEY and CDR2 SMNVEV (reference sequence). V trimming: 3 bases; J trimming: 4 bases; junction bases outside the gene matches: 5. Written as DNA, the CDR3 is TGTGCCAGCAGTTTTGGGACAGAGGGCACTGAAGCTTTCTTT. Translated: CASSFGTEGTEAFF.

In its sample, this clonotype was seen a few times. This sequence joins TRBV11-2 and TRBJ2-3; unclear D gene. This CDR3 has 13 residues. Germline-derived CDR1 and CDR2 are SGHAT and FQNNGV. Trimming removed 0 bases at V and 7 bases at J, with 8 bases between. CDR3 nucleotide sequence: TGTGCCAGCAGCTTAGATCCACCGAATACGCAGTATTTT. Translating it yields CASSLDPPNTQYF.

The chain has TRBV19 and TRBJ1-5, with 8 positions matching TRBD1. CDR1 LNHDA and CDR2 SQIVND come from the germline V gene (reference sequence). V lost 7 bases, J lost 10 bases, and 12 bases stayed unmatched. The CDR3 runs to 14 residues. CDR3 sequence: CASTRGQGFNPQHF. Written as DNA, the CDR3 is TGTGCCAGTACCAGAGGACAGGGATTTAATCCCCAGCATTTT.

This CDR3 reads CASSQDRQKKNTEAFF. For the CDR3, the DNA is TGTGCCAGCAGCCAAGATAGGCAGAAGAAGAACACTGAAGCTTTCTTT. The chain joins TRBV4-2 to TRBJ1-1; the D is unclear. V lost 0 bases and J 1 base, leaving 12 bases between the germline ends. CDR3 size: 16 residues. Germline assignment: CDR1 LGHNA and CDR2 YNFKEQ.

The sample holds a few counts of this clonotype. The chain links TRBV24-1 to TRBJ1-4, with D possibly being TRBD1 (5 bases). Trimming removed 5 bases at V and 4 bases at J, with 13 bases between. The CDR3 totals 15 residues. The germline V gene has CDR1 KGHDR and CDR2 SFDVKD. The CDR3 DNA reads as TGTGCCACCAGTGTAGGAGGGGCTGATAATGAAAAACTGTTTTTT. It translates to CATSVGGADNEKLFF.

This clonotype was picked up a small number of times. The V call is TRBV29-1, the J call TRBJ2-3; TRBD2 matches at 11 bases. Germline CDR1 reads SQVTM; CDR2 reads ANQGSEA. This CDR3 is built from 12 residues. Losses at the gene ends were 7 bases for V and 8 bases for J; bases not matched to a gene: 5. In DNA form, the CDR3 reads TGCAGCGAAACTAGCGGGGGCGCTACGCAGTATTTT. It translates to CSETSGGATQYF.

The J gene is TRBJ2-2, the V gene TRBV6-1; D gene ambiguous. Germline CDR1 reads MNHNS; CDR2 reads SASEGT. The CDR3 length is 13 residues. V was clipped by 5 bases and J by 4 bases, with 8 bases between them. CDR3 sequence reads: CASSLIITGELFF. The CDR3, as DNA: TGTGCCAGCAGTCTGATCATCACCGGGGAGCTGTTTTTT.